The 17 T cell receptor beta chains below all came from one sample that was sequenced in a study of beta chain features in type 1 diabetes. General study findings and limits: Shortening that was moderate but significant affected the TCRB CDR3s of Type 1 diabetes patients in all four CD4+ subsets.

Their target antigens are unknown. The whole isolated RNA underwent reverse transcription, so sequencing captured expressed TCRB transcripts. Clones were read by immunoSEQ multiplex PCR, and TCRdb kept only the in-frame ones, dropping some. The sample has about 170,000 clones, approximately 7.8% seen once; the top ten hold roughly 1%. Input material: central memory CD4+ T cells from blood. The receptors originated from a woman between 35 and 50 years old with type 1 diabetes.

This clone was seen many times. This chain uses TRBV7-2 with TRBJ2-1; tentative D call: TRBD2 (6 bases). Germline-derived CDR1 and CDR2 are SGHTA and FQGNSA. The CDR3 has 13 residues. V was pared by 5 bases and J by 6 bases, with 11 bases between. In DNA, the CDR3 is TGTGCCAGCAGCATCCAGACTAGCAATGAGCAGTTCTTC. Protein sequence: CASSIQTSNEQFF.

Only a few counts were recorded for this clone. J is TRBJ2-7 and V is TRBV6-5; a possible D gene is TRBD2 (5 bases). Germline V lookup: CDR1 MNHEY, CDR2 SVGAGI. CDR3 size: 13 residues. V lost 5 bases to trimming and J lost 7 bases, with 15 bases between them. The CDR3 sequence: CASSTWRVREQYF. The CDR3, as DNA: TGTGCCAGCAGTACTTGGCGGGTCCGGGAGCAGTACTTC.

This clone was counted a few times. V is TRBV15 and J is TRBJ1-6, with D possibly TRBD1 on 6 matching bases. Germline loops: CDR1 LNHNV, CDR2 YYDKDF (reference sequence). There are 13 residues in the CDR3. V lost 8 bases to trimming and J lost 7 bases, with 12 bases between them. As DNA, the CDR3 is TGTGCCACCCGGGACAACCACAATTCACCCCTCCACTTT. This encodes CATRDNHNSPLHF. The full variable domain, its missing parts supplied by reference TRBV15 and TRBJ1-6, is DAMVIQNPRYQVTQFGKPVTLSCSQTLNHNVMYWYQQKSSQAPKLLFHYYDKDFNNEADTPDNFQSRRPNTSFCFLDIRSPGLGDTAMYLCATRDNHNSPLHFGNGTRLTVT.

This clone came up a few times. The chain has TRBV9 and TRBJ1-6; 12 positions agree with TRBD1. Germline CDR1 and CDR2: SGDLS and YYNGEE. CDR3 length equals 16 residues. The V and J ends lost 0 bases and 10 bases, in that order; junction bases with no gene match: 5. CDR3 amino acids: CASSVEGQGAQSPLHF. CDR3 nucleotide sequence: TGTGCCAGCAGCGTAGAGGGACAGGGGGCTCAGTCACCCCTCCACTTT.

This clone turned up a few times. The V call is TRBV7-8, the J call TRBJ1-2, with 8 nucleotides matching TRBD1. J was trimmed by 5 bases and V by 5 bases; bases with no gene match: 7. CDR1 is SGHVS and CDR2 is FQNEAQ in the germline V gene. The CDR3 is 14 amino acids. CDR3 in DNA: TGTGCCAGCAGCAAAGGACAGGGTGGATATGGCTACACCTTC. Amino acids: CASSKGQGGYGYTF.

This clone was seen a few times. This CDR3 is CASSLAFSTGRSETQYF. The CDR3 DNA reads TGTGCCAGCAGCTTGGCCTTTTCAACAGGGCGGTCGGAGACCCAGTACTTC. V usage is TRBV5-8 and J usage is TRBJ2-5, with D maybe TRBD1 (6 bases). The V end lost 0 bases, the J end lost 5 bases, and 20 bases lay between the germline ends. Germline-derived CDR1 and CDR2 are SGHTS and YDEGEE. CDR3 length equals 17 residues.

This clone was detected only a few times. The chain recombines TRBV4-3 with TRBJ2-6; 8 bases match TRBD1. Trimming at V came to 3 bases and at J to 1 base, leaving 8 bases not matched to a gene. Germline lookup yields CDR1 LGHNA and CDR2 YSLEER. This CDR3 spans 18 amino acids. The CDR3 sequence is CASSQTDRGGSGANVLTF. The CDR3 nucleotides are TGCGCCAGCAGCCAGACCGACAGGGGAGGATCTGGGGCCAACGTCCTGACTTTC.

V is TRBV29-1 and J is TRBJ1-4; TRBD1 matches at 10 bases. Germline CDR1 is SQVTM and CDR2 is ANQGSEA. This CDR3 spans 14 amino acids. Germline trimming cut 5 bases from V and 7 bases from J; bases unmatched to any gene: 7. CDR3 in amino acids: CSVPVDRGSEKLFF. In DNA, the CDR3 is TGCAGCGTTCCTGTGGACAGGGGGAGTGAAAAACTGTTTTTT.

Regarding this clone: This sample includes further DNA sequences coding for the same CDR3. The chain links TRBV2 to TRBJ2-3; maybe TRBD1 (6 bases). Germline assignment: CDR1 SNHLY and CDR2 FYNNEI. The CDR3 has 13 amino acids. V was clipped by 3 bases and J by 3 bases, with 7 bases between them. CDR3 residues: CASSDQGTDTQYF. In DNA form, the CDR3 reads TGTGCCAGCAGTGACCAGGGGACAGATACGCAGTATTTT.

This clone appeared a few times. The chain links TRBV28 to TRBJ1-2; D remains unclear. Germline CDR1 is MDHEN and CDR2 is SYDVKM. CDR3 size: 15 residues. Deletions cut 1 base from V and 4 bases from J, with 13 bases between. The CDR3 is CASSLYWPATYGYTF. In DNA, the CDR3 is TGTGCCAGCAGTTTATATTGGCCCGCCACCTATGGCTACACCTTC.

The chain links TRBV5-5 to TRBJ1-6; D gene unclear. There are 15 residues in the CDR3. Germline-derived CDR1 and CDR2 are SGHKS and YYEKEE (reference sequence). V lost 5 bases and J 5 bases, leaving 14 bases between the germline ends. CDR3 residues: CASRREGVHNSPLHF. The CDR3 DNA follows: TGTGCCAGCAGACGTGAGGGTGTTCATAATTCACCCCTCCACTTT.

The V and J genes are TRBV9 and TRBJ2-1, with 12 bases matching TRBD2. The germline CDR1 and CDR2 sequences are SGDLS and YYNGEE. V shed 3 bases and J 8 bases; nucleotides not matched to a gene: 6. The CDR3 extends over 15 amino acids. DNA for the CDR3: TGTGCCAGCAGCGACAGGACTAGCGGGAAAGATGAGCAGTTCTTC. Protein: CASSDRTSGKDEQFF. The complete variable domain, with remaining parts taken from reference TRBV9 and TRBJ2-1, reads DSGVTQTPKHLITATGQRVTLRCSPRSGDLSVYWYQQSLDQGLQFLIQYYNGEERAKGNILERFSAQQFPDLHSELNLSSLELGDSALYFCASSDRTSGKDEQFFGPGTRLTVL.

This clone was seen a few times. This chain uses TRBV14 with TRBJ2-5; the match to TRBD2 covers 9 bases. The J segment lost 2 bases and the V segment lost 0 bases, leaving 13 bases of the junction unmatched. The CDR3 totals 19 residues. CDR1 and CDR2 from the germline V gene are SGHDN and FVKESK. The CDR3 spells CASSQDRSGGPSSQETQYF. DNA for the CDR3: TGTGCCAGCAGCCAAGATCGCAGCGGGGGGCCAAGCAGTCAAGAGACCCAGTACTTC.

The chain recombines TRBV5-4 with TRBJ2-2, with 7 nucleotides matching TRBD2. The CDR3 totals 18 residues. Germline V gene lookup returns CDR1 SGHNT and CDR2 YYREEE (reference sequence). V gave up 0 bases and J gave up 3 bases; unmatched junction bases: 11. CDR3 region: CASSLGFPGRGDTGELFF. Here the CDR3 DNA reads TGTGCCAGCAGCTTGGGATTTCCGGGACGGGGGGACACCGGGGAGCTGTTTTTT.

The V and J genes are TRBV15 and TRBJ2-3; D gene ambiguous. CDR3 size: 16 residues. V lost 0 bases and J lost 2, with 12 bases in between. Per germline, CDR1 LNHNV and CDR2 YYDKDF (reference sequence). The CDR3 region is CATSRDKTFPTDTQYF. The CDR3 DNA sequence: TGTGCCACCAGCAGAGATAAGACTTTCCCCACAGATACGCAGTATTTT.

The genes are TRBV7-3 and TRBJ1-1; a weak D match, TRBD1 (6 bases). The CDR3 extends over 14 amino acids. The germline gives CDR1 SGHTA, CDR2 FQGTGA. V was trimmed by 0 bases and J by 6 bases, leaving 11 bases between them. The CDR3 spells CASSLTATGSEAFF. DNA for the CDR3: TGTGCCAGCAGCTTAACGGCGACAGGATCTGAAGCTTTCTTT. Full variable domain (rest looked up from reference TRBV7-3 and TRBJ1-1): GAGVSQTPSNKVTEKGKYVELRCDPISGHTALYWYRQSLGQGPEFLIYFQGTGAADDSGLPNDRFFAVRPEGSVSTLKIQRTERGDSAVYLCASSLTATGSEAFFGQGTRLTVV.

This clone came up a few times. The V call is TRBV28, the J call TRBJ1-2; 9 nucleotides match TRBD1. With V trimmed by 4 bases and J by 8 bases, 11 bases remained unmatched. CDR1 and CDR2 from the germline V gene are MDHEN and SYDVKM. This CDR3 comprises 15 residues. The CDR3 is CASSSGQGLRWGYTF. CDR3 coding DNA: TGTGCCAGCAGTTCGGGACAGGGACTAAGATGGGGCTACACCTTC.